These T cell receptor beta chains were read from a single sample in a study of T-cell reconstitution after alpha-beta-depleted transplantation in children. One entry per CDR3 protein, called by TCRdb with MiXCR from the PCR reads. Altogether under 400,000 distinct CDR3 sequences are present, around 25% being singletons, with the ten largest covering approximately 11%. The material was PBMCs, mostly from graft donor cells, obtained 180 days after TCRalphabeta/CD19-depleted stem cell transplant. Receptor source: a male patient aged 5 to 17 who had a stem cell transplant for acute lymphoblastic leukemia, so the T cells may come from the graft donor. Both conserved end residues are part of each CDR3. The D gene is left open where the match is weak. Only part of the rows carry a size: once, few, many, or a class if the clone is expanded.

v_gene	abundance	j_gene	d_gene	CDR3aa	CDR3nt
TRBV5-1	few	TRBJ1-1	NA	CASSLGSSNTEAFF	TGCGCCAGCAGCTTAGGGAGTTCGAACACTGAAGCTTTCTTT
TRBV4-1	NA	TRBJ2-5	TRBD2	CASSRWTRGETQYF	TGCGCCAGCAGCCGATGGACTAGAGGAGAGACCCAGTACTTC
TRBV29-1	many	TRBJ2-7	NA	CSVLRGHEQYF	TGCAGCGTGTTAAGGGGCCACGAGCAGTACTTC
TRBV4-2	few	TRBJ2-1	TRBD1	CASSQDRTGHNEQFF	TGTGCCAGCAGCCAAGATAGGACAGGGCACAATGAGCAGTTCTTC
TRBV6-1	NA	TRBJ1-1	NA	CASTPSSVMNTEAFF	TGTGCCAGCACCCCCTCGTCAGTCATGAACACTGAAGCTTTCTTT
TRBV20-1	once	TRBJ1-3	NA	CSACEGGNTIYF	TGCAGTGCTTGTGAAGGGGGAAACACCATATATTTT
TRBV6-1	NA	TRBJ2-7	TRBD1	CASTRTGTGAYEQYF	TGTGCCAGCACCCGAACCGGGACAGGGGCCTACGAGCAGTACTTC
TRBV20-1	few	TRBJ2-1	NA	CSAVDYEQFF	TGCAGTGCTGTAGACTATGAGCAGTTCTTC
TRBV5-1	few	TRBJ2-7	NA	CASSLEGLGEQYF	TGCGCCAGCAGCTTGGAAGGACTCGGCGAGCAGTACTTC
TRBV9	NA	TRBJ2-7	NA	CASSVGGTLSYEQYF	TGTGCCAGCAGCGTAGGGGGGACGCTTTCCTACGAGCAGTACTTC
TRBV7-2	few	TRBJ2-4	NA	CASSSDVVFAKNIQYF	TGTGCCAGCAGCTCGGACGTGGTATTCGCCAAAAACATTCAGTACTTC